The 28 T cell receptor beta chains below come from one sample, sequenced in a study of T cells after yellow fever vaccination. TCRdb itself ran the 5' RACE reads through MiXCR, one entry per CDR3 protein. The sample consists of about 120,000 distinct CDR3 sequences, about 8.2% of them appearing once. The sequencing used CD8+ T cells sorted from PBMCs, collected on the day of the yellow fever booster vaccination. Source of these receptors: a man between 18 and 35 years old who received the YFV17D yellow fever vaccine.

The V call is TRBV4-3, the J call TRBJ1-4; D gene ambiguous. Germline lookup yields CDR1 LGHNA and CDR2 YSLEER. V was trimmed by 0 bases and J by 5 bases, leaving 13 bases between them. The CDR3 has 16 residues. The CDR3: CASSQDVGVRNEKLFF. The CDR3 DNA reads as TGCGCCAGCAGCCAAGATGTCGGGGTGAGGAATGAAAAACTGTTTTTT.

Written as DNA, the CDR3 is TGTGCCAGCAGCCCACTAGCGGGGCCTTACAATGAGCAGTTCTTC. Protein product: CASSPLAGPYNEQFF. This chain joins TRBV11-2 and TRBJ2-1; 10 positions agree with TRBD2. V lost 5 bases, J lost 4 bases, and 5 bases stayed unmatched. This CDR3 has 15 amino acids. Germline-derived CDR1 and CDR2 are SGHAT and FQNNGV.

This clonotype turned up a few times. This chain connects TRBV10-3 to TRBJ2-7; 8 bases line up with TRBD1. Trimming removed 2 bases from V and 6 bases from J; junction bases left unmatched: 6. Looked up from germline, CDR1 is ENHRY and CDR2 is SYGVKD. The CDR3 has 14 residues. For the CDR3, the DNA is TGTGCCATCAGTGAGCCACTGACAGGGGTCGAGCAGTACGTC. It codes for CAISEPLTGVEQYV.

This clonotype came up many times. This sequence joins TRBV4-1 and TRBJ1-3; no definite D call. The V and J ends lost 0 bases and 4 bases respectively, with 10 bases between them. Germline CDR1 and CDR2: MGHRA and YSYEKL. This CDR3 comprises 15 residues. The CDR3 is CASSQDGVLGNTIYF. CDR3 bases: TGCGCCAGCAGCCAAGATGGGGTATTAGGAAACACCATATATTTT.

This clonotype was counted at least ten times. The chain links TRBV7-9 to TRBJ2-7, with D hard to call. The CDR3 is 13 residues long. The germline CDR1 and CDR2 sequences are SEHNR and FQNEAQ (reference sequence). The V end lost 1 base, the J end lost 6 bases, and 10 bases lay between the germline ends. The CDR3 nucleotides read TGTGCCAGCAGCTTAGGTTCGGGCTCCGAGCAGTACGTC. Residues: CASSLGSGSEQYV.

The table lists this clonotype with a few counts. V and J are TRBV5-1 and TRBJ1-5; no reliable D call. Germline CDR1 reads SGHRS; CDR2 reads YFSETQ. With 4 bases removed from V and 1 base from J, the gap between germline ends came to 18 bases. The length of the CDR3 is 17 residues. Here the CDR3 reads CASSLGPASRSNQPQHF. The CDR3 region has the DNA TGCGCCAGCAGCCTCGGACCGGCCAGTCGGAGCAATCAGCCCCAGCATTTT.

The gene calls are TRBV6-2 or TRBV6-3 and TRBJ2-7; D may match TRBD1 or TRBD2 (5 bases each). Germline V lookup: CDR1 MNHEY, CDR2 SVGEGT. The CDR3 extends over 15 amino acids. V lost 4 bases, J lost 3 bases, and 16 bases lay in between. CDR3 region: CASSWGPPTVYEQYV. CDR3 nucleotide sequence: TGTGCCAGCAGTTGGGGACCCCCAACCGTCTACGAGCAGTACGTC.

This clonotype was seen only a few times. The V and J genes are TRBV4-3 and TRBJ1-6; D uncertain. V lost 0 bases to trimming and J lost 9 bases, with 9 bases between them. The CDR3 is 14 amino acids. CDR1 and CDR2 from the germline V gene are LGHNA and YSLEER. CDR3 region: CASSQDSVGSPLHF. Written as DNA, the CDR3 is TGCGCCAGCAGCCAAGATTCCGTAGGTTCACCCCTCCACTTT.

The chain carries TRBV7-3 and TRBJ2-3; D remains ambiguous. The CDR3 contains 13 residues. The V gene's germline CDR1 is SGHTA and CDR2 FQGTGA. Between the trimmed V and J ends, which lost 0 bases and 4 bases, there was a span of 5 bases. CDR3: CASSLTGPDTQYF. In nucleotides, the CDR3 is TGTGCCAGCAGCTTAACAGGGCCAGATACGCAGTATTTT.

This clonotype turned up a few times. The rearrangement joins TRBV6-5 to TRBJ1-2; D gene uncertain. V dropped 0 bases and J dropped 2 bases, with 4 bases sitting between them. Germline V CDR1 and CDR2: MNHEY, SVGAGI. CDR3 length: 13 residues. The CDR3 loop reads CASSYSGNYGYTF. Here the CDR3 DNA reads TGTGCCAGCAGTTACTCAGGGAACTATGGCTACACCTTC.

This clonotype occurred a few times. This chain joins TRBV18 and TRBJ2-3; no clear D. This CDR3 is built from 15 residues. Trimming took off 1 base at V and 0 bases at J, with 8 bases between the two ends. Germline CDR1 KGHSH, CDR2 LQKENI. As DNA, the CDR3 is TGTGCCAGCTCACCACTGACTGCTAGCACAGATACGCAGTATTTT. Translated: CASSPLTASTDTQYF.

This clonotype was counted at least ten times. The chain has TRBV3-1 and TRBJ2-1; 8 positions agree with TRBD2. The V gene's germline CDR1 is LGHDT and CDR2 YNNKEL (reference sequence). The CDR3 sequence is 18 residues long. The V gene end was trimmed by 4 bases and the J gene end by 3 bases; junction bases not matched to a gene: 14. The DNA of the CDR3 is TGTGCCAGCAGCCCCGGGAGGGTCCTTCGTGCCAGCTACAATGAGCAGTTCTTC. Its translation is CASSPGRVLRASYNEQFF.

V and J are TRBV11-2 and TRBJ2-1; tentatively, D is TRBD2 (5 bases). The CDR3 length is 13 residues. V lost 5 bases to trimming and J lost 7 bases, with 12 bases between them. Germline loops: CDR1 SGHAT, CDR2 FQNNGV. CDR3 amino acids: CASSDSWRNEQFF. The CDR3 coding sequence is TGTGCCAGCAGCGACTCGTGGAGGAATGAGCAGTTCTTC.

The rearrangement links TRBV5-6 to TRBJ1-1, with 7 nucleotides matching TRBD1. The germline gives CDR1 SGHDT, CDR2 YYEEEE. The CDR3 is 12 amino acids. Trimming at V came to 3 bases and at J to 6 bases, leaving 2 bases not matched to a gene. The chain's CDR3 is CASSWGTAEAFF. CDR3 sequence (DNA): TGTGCCAGCAGCTGGGGGACAGCTGAAGCTTTCTTT.

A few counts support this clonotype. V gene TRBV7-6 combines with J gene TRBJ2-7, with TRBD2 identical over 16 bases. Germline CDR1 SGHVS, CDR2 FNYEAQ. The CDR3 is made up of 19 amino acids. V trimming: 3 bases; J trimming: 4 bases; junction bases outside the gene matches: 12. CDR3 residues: CASSLAPGTSGGAVYEQYV. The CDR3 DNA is TGTGCCAGCAGCTTGGCCCCCGGGACTAGCGGGGGGGCCGTATACGAGCAGTACGTC.

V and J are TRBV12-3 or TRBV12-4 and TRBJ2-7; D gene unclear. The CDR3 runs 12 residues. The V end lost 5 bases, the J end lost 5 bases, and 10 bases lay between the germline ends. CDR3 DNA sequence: TGTGCCAGCAGTCCAGCCTACGACGAGCAGTACTTC. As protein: CASSPAYDEQYF.

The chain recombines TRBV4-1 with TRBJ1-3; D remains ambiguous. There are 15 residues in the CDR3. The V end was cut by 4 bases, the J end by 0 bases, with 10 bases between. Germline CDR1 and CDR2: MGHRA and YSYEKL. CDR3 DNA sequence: TGCGCCAGCAGCCCCACCCCGAGCTCTGGAAACACCATATATTTT. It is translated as CASSPTPSSGNTIYF.

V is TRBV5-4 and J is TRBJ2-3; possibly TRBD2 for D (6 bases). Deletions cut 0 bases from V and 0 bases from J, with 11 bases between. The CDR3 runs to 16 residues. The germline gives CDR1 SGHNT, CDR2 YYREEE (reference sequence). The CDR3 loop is CASSLARGGSTDTQYF. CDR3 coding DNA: TGTGCCAGCAGCTTGGCCCGGGGAGGCAGCACAGATACGCAGTATTTT.

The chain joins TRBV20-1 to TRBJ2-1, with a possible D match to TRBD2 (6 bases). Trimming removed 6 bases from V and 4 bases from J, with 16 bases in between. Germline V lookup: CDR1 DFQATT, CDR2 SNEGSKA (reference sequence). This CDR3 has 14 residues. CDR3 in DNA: TGCAGTGCCCCTCCCACGGAGGGTTACAATGAGCAGTTCTTC. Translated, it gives CSAPPTEGYNEQFF.

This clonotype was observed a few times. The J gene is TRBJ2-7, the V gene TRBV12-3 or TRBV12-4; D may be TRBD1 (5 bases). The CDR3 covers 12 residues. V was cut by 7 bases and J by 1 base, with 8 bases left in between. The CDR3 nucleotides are TGTGCCAGCAAGGCAGGGTCCTACGAGCAGTACTTC. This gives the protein CASKAGSYEQYF.

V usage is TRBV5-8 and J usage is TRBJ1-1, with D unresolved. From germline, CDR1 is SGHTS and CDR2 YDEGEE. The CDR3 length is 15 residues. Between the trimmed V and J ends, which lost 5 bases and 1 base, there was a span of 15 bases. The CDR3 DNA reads TGTGCCAGCAGTGAAGCCTGGGGTTCGAACACTGAAGCTTTCTTT. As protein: CASSEAWGSNTEAFF.

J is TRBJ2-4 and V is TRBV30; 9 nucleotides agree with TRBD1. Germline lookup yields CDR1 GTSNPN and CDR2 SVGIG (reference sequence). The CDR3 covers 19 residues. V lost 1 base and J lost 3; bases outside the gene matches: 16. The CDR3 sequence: CAWSGNRGRIRLGKNIQYF. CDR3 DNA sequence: TGTGCCTGGAGTGGCAACAGGGGGCGCATACGGTTGGGCAAAAACATTCAGTACTTC. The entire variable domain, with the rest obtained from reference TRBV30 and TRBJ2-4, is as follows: SQTIHQWPATLVQPVGSPLSLECTVEGTSNPNLYWYRQAAGRGLQLLFYSVGIGQISSEVPQNLSASRPQDRQFILSSKKLLLSDSGFYLCAWSGNRGRIRLGKNIQYFGAGTRLSVL.

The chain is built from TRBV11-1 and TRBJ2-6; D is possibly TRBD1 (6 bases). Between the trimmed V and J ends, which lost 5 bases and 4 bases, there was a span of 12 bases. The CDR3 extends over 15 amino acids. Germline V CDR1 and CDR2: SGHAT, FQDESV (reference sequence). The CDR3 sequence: CASSPRGYGANVLTF. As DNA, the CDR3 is TGTGCCAGCAGCCCAAGGGGGTACGGGGCCAACGTCCTGACTTTC.

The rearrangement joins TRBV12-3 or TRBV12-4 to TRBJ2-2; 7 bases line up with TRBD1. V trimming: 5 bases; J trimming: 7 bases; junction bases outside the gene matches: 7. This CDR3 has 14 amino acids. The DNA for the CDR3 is TGTGCCAGCAGTGGGACAGCCGTCATCGGGGAGCTGTTTTTT. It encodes CASSGTAVIGELFF.

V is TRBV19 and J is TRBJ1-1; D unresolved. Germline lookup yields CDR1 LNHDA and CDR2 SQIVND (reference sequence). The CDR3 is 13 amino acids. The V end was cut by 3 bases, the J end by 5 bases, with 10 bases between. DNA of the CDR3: TGTGCCAGTAGTATCGGCCCCAAGACTGAAGCTTTCTTT. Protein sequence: CASSIGPKTEAFF.

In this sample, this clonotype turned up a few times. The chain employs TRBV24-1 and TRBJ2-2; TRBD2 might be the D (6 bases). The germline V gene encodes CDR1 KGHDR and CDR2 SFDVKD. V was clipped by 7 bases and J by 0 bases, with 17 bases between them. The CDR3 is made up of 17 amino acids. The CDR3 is CATSPRQGLTNTGELFF. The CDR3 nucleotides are TGTGCCACCAGCCCGCGTCAGGGACTGACGAACACCGGGGAGCTGTTTTTT.

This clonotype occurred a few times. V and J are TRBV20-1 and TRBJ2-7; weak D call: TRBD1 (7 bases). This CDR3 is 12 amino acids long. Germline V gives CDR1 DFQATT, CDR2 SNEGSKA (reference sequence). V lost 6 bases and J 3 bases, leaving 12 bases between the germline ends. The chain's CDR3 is CSARQGGYEQYF. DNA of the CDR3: TGCAGTGCCCGGCAGGGGGGCTACGAGCAGTACTTC.

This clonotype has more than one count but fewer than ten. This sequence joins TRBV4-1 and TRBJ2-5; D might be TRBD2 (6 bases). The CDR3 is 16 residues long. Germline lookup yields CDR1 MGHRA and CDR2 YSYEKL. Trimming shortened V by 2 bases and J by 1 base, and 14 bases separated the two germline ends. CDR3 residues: CASSQRSGLGQETQYF. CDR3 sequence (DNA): TGCGCCAGCAGCCAACGATCGGGACTGGGCCAAGAGACCCAGTACTTC.